Below, 14 T cell receptor beta chains from the same sample are listed, as sequenced in a study of CD8 T cells in ankylosing spondylitis. Notes on the study in general: Seemingly distinctive of ankylosing spondylitis blood was a TCR beta motif formed by eight highly homologous variants.

TCRdb re-analysed the 5' RACE reads in MiXCR, keeping a single row per CDR3 protein. This repertoire shows about 390,000 distinct CDR3 sequences, about 22% found once; its top ten account for about a sixth. The antigens for these receptors are not known. Sequenced material: blood, either unsorted or a sorted T cell fraction (not recorded which). Receptors originate from a male donor with ankylosing spondylitis.

This clonotype was found a few times. The chain employs TRBV28 and TRBJ2-5; TRBD1 agrees at 10 bases. Germline CDR1 MDHEN, CDR2 SYDVKM. CDR3 length: 14 amino acids. V gave up 6 bases and J gave up 5 bases; unmatched junction bases: 6. The CDR3 DNA follows: TGTGCCAGCAGGACAGGGGGCATGTCGGAGACCCAGTACTTC. Protein: CASRTGGMSETQYF.

Here the CDR3 reads CSARESRGFTYEQYF. Written as DNA, the CDR3 is TGCAGTGCTAGAGAGTCAAGGGGGTTCACCTACGAGCAGTACTTC. The genes are TRBV20-1 and TRBJ2-7; a possible D gene is TRBD1 (6 bases). From germline, CDR1 is DFQATT and CDR2 SNEGSKA (reference sequence). The CDR3 has 15 amino acids. The V end lost 0 bases, the J end lost 2 bases, and 14 bases lay between the germline ends.

The gene calls are TRBV9 and TRBJ2-1, with D possibly TRBD1 on 5 matching bases. V lost 0 bases, J lost 7 bases, and 14 bases lay in between. This CDR3 has 15 amino acids. The germline V gene has CDR1 SGDLS and CDR2 YYNGEE. CDR3 sequence reads: CASSVEGAPRNEQFF. CDR3 nucleotides: TGTGCCAGCAGCGTAGAAGGGGCACCTCGAAATGAGCAGTTCTTC.

This clonotype came up a few times. The V call is TRBV5-1, the J call TRBJ2-5; 10 bases match TRBD2. The germline V gene has CDR1 SGHRS and CDR2 YFSETQ. The CDR3 is made up of 15 amino acids. Trimming removed 0 bases from V and 4 bases from J; junction bases left unmatched: 3. CDR3 nucleotides: TGCGCCAGCAGCTTGGAAATAGCGGGAGGAGAGACCCAGTACTTC. Translating it yields CASSLEIAGGETQYF.

The chain has TRBV29-1 and TRBJ1-2, with 8 positions matching TRBD1. Germline CDR1 and CDR2: SQVTM and ANQGSEA. V was pared by 3 bases and J by 3 bases, with 12 bases of the junction left unmatched. CDR3 length equals 16 residues. The CDR3 DNA reads as TGCAGCGTTGAGGACAGGGCCACCCGGGGGGACTATGGCTACACCTTC. Translated: CSVEDRATRGDYGYTF.

This clonotype was observed a few times. J is TRBJ2-7 and V is TRBV24-1; tentative D call: TRBD2 (6 bases). The germline V gene has CDR1 KGHDR and CDR2 SFDVKD. The CDR3 is made up of 13 amino acids. V lost 4 bases to trimming and J lost 9 bases, with 15 bases between them. CDR3 residues: CATSEPGAERQYF. In nucleotides, the CDR3 is TGTGCCACCAGTGAGCCGGGAGCGGAGAGGCAGTACTTC.

This clonotype was observed at least ten times. The V and J genes are TRBV29-1 and TRBJ2-1; D is possibly TRBD1 or TRBD2 (5 bases each). The V and J ends lost 8 bases and 2 bases respectively, with 19 bases between them. In germline, CDR1 is SQVTM, CDR2 ANQGSEA. This CDR3 comprises 15 residues. The CDR3 coding sequence is TGCAGCACGTCTCCTCCTATGGGGGCCTACAATGAGCAGTTCTTC. This translates into CSTSPPMGAYNEQFF.

The V gene is TRBV7-9, the J gene TRBJ2-1; 7 bases line up with TRBD2. Germline CDR1 SEHNR, CDR2 FQNEAQ (reference sequence). The CDR3 spans 17 residues. J was trimmed by 1 base and V by 0 bases; bases with no gene match: 6. The CDR3 sequence is CASSLALGGGSYNEQFF. CDR3 sequence (DNA): TGTGCCAGCAGCTTAGCGCTTGGGGGAGGGTCCTACAATGAGCAGTTCTTC. Full variable domain (rest looked up from reference TRBV7-9 and TRBJ2-1): DTGVSQNPRHKITKRGQNVTFRCDPISEHNRLYWYRQTLGQGPEFLTYFQNEAQLEKSRLLSDRFSAERPKGSFSTLEIQRTEQGDSAMYLCASSLALGGGSYNEQFFGPGTRLTVL.

This clonotype was observed a few times. The CDR3 DNA follows: TGTGCCAGCAGTGAAGATGGGGCGGACACCGGGGAGCTGTTTTTT. Translation: CASSEDGADTGELFF. V is TRBV2 and J is TRBJ2-2; a possible D gene is TRBD1 (5 bases). The CDR3 covers 15 residues. In germline, CDR1 is SNHLY, CDR2 FYNNEI. The V end was cut by 1 base, the J end by 3 bases, with 9 bases between.

This clonotype was observed a handful of times. The rearrangement uses TRBV12-3 or TRBV12-4 and TRBJ2-5; 7 nucleotides agree with TRBD2. This CDR3 has 13 amino acids. J lost 5 bases, V lost 5 bases, and 5 bases had no gene match. The CDR3 reads CASSRLARETQYF. The CDR3, as DNA: TGTGCCAGCAGTAGACTAGCCCGGGAGACCCAGTACTTC.

Only a few counts were recorded for this clonotype. This sequence joins TRBV11-2 and TRBJ2-1; TRBD2 agrees at 9 bases. Germline loops: CDR1 SGHAT, CDR2 FQNNGV. Trimming took 1 base from V and 0 from J; bases not matched to a gene: 7. The CDR3 totals 18 residues. The CDR3 reads CASSLVGTTSGSYNEQFF. The CDR3 region has the DNA TGTGCCAGCAGCTTAGTCGGCACGACTAGCGGCTCCTACAATGAGCAGTTCTTC.

The chain recombines TRBV11-2 with TRBJ2-2; TRBD2 aligns across 12 bases. The V gene end was trimmed by 5 bases and the J gene end by 7 bases; junction bases not matched to a gene: 11. CDR1 is SGHAT and CDR2 is FQNNGV in the germline V gene. CDR3 length: 17 amino acids. The CDR3 DNA reads as TGTGCCAGCAGCCTAGGACTAGCGGGATACGCTAGCGGGGAGCTGTTTTTT. It is translated as CASSLGLAGYASGELFF.

This clonotype was recorded a few times. The rearrangement uses TRBV14 and TRBJ2-5; D ambiguous. Germline-derived CDR1 and CDR2 are SGHDN and FVKESK. V was cut by 1 base and J by 4 bases, with 13 bases left in between. CDR3 length equals 15 residues. CDR3 nucleotide sequence: TGTGCCAGCAGCCAAGCGATGGGATTCGGAGAGACCCAGTACTTC. Protein: CASSQAMGFGETQYF. Filled out from reference TRBV14 and TRBJ2-5, the complete variable domain reads EAGVTQFPSHSVIEKGQTVTLRCDPISGHDNLYWYRRVMGKEIKFLLHFVKESKQDESGMPNNRFLAERTGGTYSTLKVQPAELEDSGVYFCASSQAMGFGETQYFGPGTRLLVL.

This clonotype was seen more than once but under ten times. V and J are TRBV6-5 and TRBJ2-7; 7 bases map to TRBD1. The CDR3 runs 15 residues. Germline CDR1 and CDR2: MNHEY and SVGAGI. V lost 4 bases to trimming and J lost 3 bases; unmatched junction nucleotides: 9. The chain's CDR3 is CASSSRQGSGYEQYF. The CDR3 bases are TGTGCCAGCAGTTCCCGACAGGGAAGCGGCTACGAGCAGTACTTC.